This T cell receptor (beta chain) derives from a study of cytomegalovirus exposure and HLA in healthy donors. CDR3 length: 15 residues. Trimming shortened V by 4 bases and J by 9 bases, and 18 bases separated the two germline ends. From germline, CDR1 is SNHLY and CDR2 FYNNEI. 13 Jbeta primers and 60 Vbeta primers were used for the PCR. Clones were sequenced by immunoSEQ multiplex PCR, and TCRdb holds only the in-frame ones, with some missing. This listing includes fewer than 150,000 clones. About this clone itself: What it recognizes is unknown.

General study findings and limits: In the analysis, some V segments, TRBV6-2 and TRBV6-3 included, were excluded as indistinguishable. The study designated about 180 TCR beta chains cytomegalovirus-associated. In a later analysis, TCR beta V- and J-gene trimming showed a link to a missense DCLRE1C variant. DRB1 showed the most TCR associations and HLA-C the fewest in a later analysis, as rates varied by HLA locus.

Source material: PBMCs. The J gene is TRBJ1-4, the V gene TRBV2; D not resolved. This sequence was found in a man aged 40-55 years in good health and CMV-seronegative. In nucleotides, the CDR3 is TGTGCCAGCAGTGCTGCCGAGGCCATCACCAAAAAACTGTTTTTT. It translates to CASSAAEAITKKLFF.